This T cell receptor beta chain originates from a study of shared clonotypes between healthy human individuals. The CDR3 contains 15 residues. Trimming shortened V by 1 base and J by 2 bases, and 11 bases separated the two germline ends. In germline, CDR1 is SGHRS, CDR2 YFSETQ. Assay: immunoSEQ multiplex PCR; the TCRdb copy retains only in-frame clones and omits some. The repertoire holds around 2.1 million clones, about 94% seen once, with roughly 0.13% in the top ten. V usage is TRBV5-1 and J usage is TRBJ2-3; D not resolved. The TCR originated in a man aged 18 to 29 in good health. The specimen was naive CD4+ T cells sorted from blood. Subset specified: CD45RA+ positively selected. CDR3: CASSLLTPDTDTQYF. The CDR3 DNA sequence: TGCGCCAGCAGCTTGTTGACACCTGACACAGATACGCAGTATTTT. Combining the CDR3 with reference TRBV5-1 and TRBJ2-3 gives the whole variable domain KAGVTQTPRYLIKTRGQQVTLSCSPISGHRSVSWYQQTPGQGLQFLFEYFSETQRNKGNFPGRFSGRQFSNSRSEMNVSTLELGDSALYLCASSLLTPDTDTQYFGPGTRLTVL.